The 28 T cell receptor beta chains in this list originate from one sample, sequenced in a study of blood T cell repertoires in COVID-19. Assay used: immunoSEQ multiplex PCR; TCRdb lists only in-frame clones, some missing. Of about 210,000 clones listed, more than 80% are singletons. The sample taken for sequencing was PBMCs or T cells enriched from blood (not recorded which). The receptors originated from a man aged 40-55 years who had recovered from COVID-19.

This clone was counted between two and nine times. V is TRBV19 and J is TRBJ1-6; 7 bases align to TRBD1. Trimming took 8 bases from V and 2 from J; bases not matched to a gene: 9. Germline V gene data show CDR1 as LNHDA and CDR2 as SQIVND (reference sequence). The CDR3 has 16 residues. CDR3: CASWDSRYTYNSPLHF. The CDR3 coding sequence is TGTGCCAGTTGGGACAGTAGATACACCTATAATTCACCCCTCCACTTT.

The genes are TRBV2 and TRBJ2-7; tentative D call: TRBD2 (5 bases). CDR1 and CDR2 from the germline V gene are SNHLY and FYNNEI. The CDR3 length is 12 residues. V shed 8 bases and J shed 3 bases, with 11 bases lying between them. The chain's CDR3 is CASQLGYYEQYF. The CDR3 coding sequence is TGTGCCAGCCAACTAGGGTACTACGAGCAGTACTTC.

This clone was seen a single time. The V call is TRBV5-4, the J call TRBJ1-6, with D unresolved. The length of the CDR3 is 17 residues. Trimming shortened V by 4 bases and J by 0 bases, and 14 bases separated the two germline ends. Germline CDR1 is SGHNT and CDR2 is YYREEE (reference sequence). The CDR3 nucleotides are TGTGCCAGCAGCCAGGACGGGAAGAGCTCCTATAATTCACCCCTCCACTTT. Translating it yields CASSQDGKSSYNSPLHF. The variable domain in full, with the rest retrieved from reference TRBV5-4 and TRBJ1-6, is ETGVTQSPTHLIKTRGQQVTLRCSSQSGHNTVSWYQQALGQGPQFIFQYYREEENGRGNFPPRFSGLQFPNYSSELNVNALELDDSALYLCASSQDGKSSYNSPLHFGNGTRLTVT.

J is TRBJ2-6 and V is TRBV5-8; TRBD1 matches 8 bases. The CDR3 has 18 amino acids. V lost 3 bases to trimming and J lost 4 bases; unmatched junction nucleotides: 12. Germline V lookup: CDR1 SGHTS, CDR2 YDEGEE. The CDR3 DNA sequence: TGTGCCAGCAGCTCGAATCCCAGGGGGCTAGGCGGGGCCAACGTCCTGACTTTC. Amino acid sequence: CASSSNPRGLGGANVLTF.

The chain uses TRBV27 and TRBJ1-2; TRBD1 is a possible D gene (5 bases). Trimming removed 5 bases from V and 1 base from J, with 11 bases in between. Germline values: CDR1 MNHEY, CDR2 SMNVEV (reference sequence). The CDR3 is 14 residues long. The CDR3 loop reads CASSLDSRNYGYTF. CDR3 nucleotide sequence: TGTGCCAGCAGTCTTGACAGCCGTAACTATGGCTACACCTTC.

This clone was found a few times. In DNA form, the CDR3 reads TGTGCCAGCAGCCAAGCCCAGGTATTGAACACTGAAGCTTTCTTT. The encoded protein is CASSQAQVLNTEAFF. The V and J genes are TRBV3-1 (or the pseudogene TRBV3-2) and TRBJ1-1; D is undetermined. The V gene's germline CDR1 is LGHDT and CDR2 YNNKEL (reference sequence). This CDR3 spans 15 amino acids. V dropped 1 base and J dropped 0 bases, with 9 bases sitting between them.

This clone appeared a few times. The V gene is TRBV6-2 or TRBV6-3, the J gene TRBJ1-1; no definite D call. Trimming shortened V by 0 bases and J by 6 bases, and 14 bases separated the two germline ends. This CDR3 contains 15 residues. Germline V gene sequence: CDR1 MNHEY, CDR2 SVGEGT. CDR3 loop: CASSYSPGTVPEAFF. The CDR3 DNA reads as TGTGCCAGCAGTTACTCCCCCGGTACGGTTCCTGAAGCTTTCTTT.

The rearrangement links TRBV30 to TRBJ1-2, with 8 nucleotides matching TRBD1. This CDR3 has 14 amino acids. Trimming removed 3 bases from V and 4 bases from J; junction bases left unmatched: 7. Germline V lookup: CDR1 GTSNPN, CDR2 SVGIG (reference sequence). DNA for the CDR3: TGTGCCTGGAGACCACCGGGACAGGCCTATGGCTACACCTTC. Translating gives CAWRPPGQAYGYTF.

The chain employs TRBV5-1 and TRBJ1-6, with 8 bases lining up with TRBD1. V shed 5 bases, J shed 10 bases, and the junction held 5 bases outside the gene matches. The CDR3 contains 13 residues. Germline V gives CDR1 SGHRS, CDR2 YFSETQ. CDR3 sequence: CASSLDRVSPLHF. CDR3 nucleotides: TGCGCCAGCAGTCTGGACAGGGTCTCACCCCTCCACTTT.

The J gene is TRBJ1-6, the V gene TRBV12-3 or TRBV12-4; no clear D. The CDR3 spans 13 residues. V was shortened by 2 bases and J by 10 bases, with 9 bases between the two germline ends. The CDR3 spells CASSLTQWSPLHF. The CDR3 DNA follows: TGTGCCAGCAGTTTAACCCAGTGGTCACCCCTCCACTTT.

There are many counts of this clone. The chain is built from TRBV6-6 and TRBJ2-7; 12 bases agree with TRBD2. J was trimmed by 4 bases and V by 6 bases; bases with no gene match: 25. Germline V gene sequence: CDR1 MNHNY, CDR2 SVGAGI (reference sequence). The CDR3 covers 21 residues. CDR3 in DNA: TGTGCCAGCAGCCGCACCTCAGGTTTGGGAATAGGACTAGCGGGGAGATACGAGCAGTACTTC. Protein: CASSRTSGLGIGLAGRYEQYF.

The chain is built from TRBV5-1 and TRBJ2-7; D is uncertain. Germline V CDR1 and CDR2: SGHRS, YFSETQ. This CDR3 has 15 residues. V was cut by 4 bases and J by 1 base, with 15 bases left in between. CDR3 sequence: CASSLIEPLSYEQYF. CDR3 sequence (DNA): TGCGCCAGCAGCCTTATAGAGCCCCTATCCTACGAGCAGTACTTC.

The chain employs TRBV5-5 and TRBJ1-1; no clear D gene. V was cut by 0 bases and J by 2 bases, with 14 bases left in between. The germline V gene encodes CDR1 SGHKS and CDR2 YYEKEE (reference sequence). The CDR3 length is 16 residues. The CDR3 region is CASSLVVSIPNTEAFF. CDR3 nucleotide sequence: TGTGCCAGCAGCTTGGTTGTTTCTATACCTAACACTGAAGCTTTCTTT.

For this clone: The junction differs from germline at one of its ends, possibly a read error. The chain has TRBV5-1 and TRBJ2-7, with a weak D call TRBD2 (7 bases). The CDR3 is made up of 15 amino acids. The V gene's germline CDR1 is SGHRS and CDR2 YFSETQ. CDR3 loop: CASSPKGGSSNEQYF. CDR3 DNA sequence: TGCGCCAGCAGCCCCAAGGGGGGGAGCTCCAACGAGCAGTACTTC.

The chain uses TRBV29-1 and TRBJ2-7; 9 bases agree with TRBD1. Germline V CDR1 and CDR2: SQVTM, ANQGSEA. The trim removed 2 bases at V and 5 bases at J, leaving 7 bases unmatched. There are 14 residues in the CDR3. This chain's CDR3 is CSVEWTGQGNEQYF. CDR3 sequence (DNA): TGCAGCGTTGAATGGACGGGACAGGGTAACGAGCAGTACTTC.

The CDR3 is CASSLAQAYEQYF. CDR3 nucleotide sequence: TGCGCCAGCAGCTTGGCACAAGCCTACGAGCAGTACTTC. The chain has TRBV5-1 and TRBJ2-7; D gene ambiguous. Germline assignment: CDR1 SGHRS and CDR2 YFSETQ. The CDR3 length is 13 residues. V was cut by 0 bases and J by 2 bases, with 6 bases left in between.

In the case of this clone: Other DNA sequences from this sample encode an identical CDR3 as well. This chain uses TRBV2 with TRBJ1-2, with 8 bases aligning to TRBD1. V shed 4 bases and J 2 bases; nucleotides not matched to a gene: 3. CDR1 SNHLY and CDR2 FYNNEI come from the germline V gene. This CDR3 is built from 14 residues. The CDR3 spells CASSAQGGNYGYTF. The CDR3 DNA sequence: TGTGCCAGCAGTGCACAGGGGGGCAACTATGGCTACACCTTC.

V usage is TRBV24-1 and J usage is TRBJ1-5; possible D gene TRBD1, 6 bases. With 8 bases removed from V and 0 bases from J, the gap between germline ends came to 13 bases. The CDR3 has 15 residues. Per the germline V gene, CDR1 is KGHDR and CDR2 is SFDVKD. CDR3 protein: CATIKQGNSNQPQHF. CDR3 nucleotide sequence: TGTGCCACCATCAAGCAGGGGAATAGCAATCAGCCCCAGCATTTT.

Remarks on this clone: Other DNA sequences in the same sample also yield this CDR3. The chain is built from TRBV15 and TRBJ2-7, with a tentative D call TRBD1 (6 bases). The CDR3 totals 12 residues. V lost 6 bases to trimming and J lost 6 bases, with 12 bases between them. From germline, CDR1 is LNHNV and CDR2 YYDKDF (reference sequence). The CDR3 bases are TGTGCCACCAGTGAACAGGGCGGCGAGCAGTACTTC. It translates to CATSEQGGEQYF.

The chain is built from TRBV11-2 and TRBJ2-3; weak D call: TRBD2 (6 bases). Trimming shortened V by 1 base and J by 2 bases, and 7 bases separated the two germline ends. Germline CDR1 and CDR2: SGHAT and FQNNGV. This CDR3 contains 14 residues. The CDR3: CASSLGDFTDTQYF. CDR3 nucleotides: TGTGCCAGCAGCTTAGGGGACTTCACAGATACGCAGTATTTT.

This chain connects TRBV6-6 to TRBJ1-4, with D possibly TRBD1 on 5 matching bases. The V end lost 7 bases, the J end lost 5 bases, and 14 bases lay between the germline ends. The germline gives CDR1 MNHNY, CDR2 SVGAGI (reference sequence). The CDR3 is 14 residues long. This CDR3 reads CASTDGGRNEKLFF. CDR3 sequence (DNA): TGTGCCAGCACCGACGGGGGTCGGAATGAAAAACTGTTTTTT.

This chain joins TRBV5-1 and TRBJ1-2, with TRBD1 identical over 10 bases. The J segment lost 3 bases and the V segment lost 4 bases, leaving 6 bases of the junction unmatched. The CDR3 is 15 residues long. Germline loops: CDR1 SGHRS, CDR2 YFSETQ. The CDR3 coding sequence is TGCGCCAGCAGCGCGGGACAGGGGCATGACTATGGCTACACCTTC. This codes for CASSAGQGHDYGYTF.

V usage is TRBV18 and J usage is TRBJ1-5; D is unclear. The V end was cut by 3 bases, the J end by 5 bases, with 8 bases between. This CDR3 region has 13 residues. The germline V gene has CDR1 KGHSH and CDR2 LQKENI. The CDR3 loop reads CASSPGYDQPQHF. The CDR3 DNA reads as TGTGCCAGCTCACCGGGCTACGATCAGCCCCAGCATTTT. Full variable domain (missing parts from reference TRBV18 and TRBJ1-5): NAGVMQNPRHLVRRRGQEARLRCSPMKGHSHVYWYRQLPEEGLKFMVYLQKENIIDESGMPKERFSAEFPKEGPSILRIQQVVRGDSAAYFCASSPGYDQPQHFGDGTRLSIL.

This sequence joins TRBV5-1 and TRBJ2-7; TRBD1 is a possible D gene (6 bases). This CDR3 spans 14 amino acids. Trimming pared 0 bases from V and 6 bases from J, leaving 13 bases between. Germline V gives CDR1 SGHRS, CDR2 YFSETQ. In DNA form, the CDR3 reads TGCGCCAGCAGCTTGGCAGGGGCCAAAGGCGAGCAGTACTTC. Encoded protein: CASSLAGAKGEQYF.

The chain is built from TRBV10-1 and TRBJ1-1, with D uncertain. This CDR3 spans 13 amino acids. Trimming pared 7 bases from V and 1 base from J, leaving 10 bases between. Germline V gene lookup returns CDR1 WNHNN and CDR2 SYGVQD (reference sequence). CDR3 amino acids: CASTATENTEAFF. CDR3 nucleotides: TGCGCCAGCACTGCTACAGAGAACACTGAAGCTTTCTTT.

The chain couples TRBV27 to TRBJ1-2, with D uncertain. Germline V gene sequence: CDR1 MNHEY, CDR2 SMNVEV (reference sequence). Trimming left V 3 bases short and J 0 bases short, with 5 bases between. This CDR3 region has 13 residues. The CDR3 here is CASSLRSNYGYTF. The DNA of the CDR3 is TGTGCCAGCAGTTTGAGGTCTAACTATGGCTACACCTTC.

The chain combines TRBV27 with TRBJ1-5; possibly TRBD1 for D (6 bases). The CDR3 is 16 amino acids. Between the trimmed V and J ends, which lost 7 bases and 0 bases, there was a span of 16 bases. CDR1 and CDR2 from the germline V gene are MNHEY and SMNVEV (reference sequence). CDR3 sequence: CASTSNGTLSNQPQHF. The CDR3 DNA sequence: TGTGCCAGCACATCAAATGGGACACTTAGCAATCAGCCCCAGCATTTT.

The gene calls are TRBV7-3 and TRBJ1-6; TRBD1 is a possible D gene (5 bases). V was cut by 11 bases and J by 5 bases, with 19 bases left in between. The CDR3 runs to 15 residues. CDR1 SGHTA and CDR2 FQGTGA come from the germline V gene. The CDR3 region is CAPRKADSDNSPLHF. In nucleotides, the CDR3 is TGTGCCCCAAGAAAGGCCGACAGTGATAATTCACCCCTCCACTTT.